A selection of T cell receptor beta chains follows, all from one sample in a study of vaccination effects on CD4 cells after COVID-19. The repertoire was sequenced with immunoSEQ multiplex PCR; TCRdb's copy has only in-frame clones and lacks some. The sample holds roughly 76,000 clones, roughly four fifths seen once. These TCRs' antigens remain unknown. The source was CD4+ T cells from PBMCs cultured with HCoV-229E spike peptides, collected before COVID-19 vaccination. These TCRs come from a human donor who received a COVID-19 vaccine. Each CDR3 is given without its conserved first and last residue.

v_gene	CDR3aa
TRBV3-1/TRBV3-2	ASSQNSGRQETQY
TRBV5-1	ASSLEMGSGNTIY
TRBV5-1	ASSWGTNTGELF
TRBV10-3	AISRGDQFENTEAF
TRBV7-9	ASSSGTDNTGELF
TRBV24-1	ATSDFNTIY
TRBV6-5	ASSLRTIQETQY
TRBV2	ASSATGAGQPQH
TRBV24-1	ATSDLGGGAEETQY
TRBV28	ASSQETEGVGELF
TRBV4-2	ASSQELGGATDTQY
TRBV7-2	ASSLQGLAGNTGELF
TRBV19	ASRDRSSYNEQF
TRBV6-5	ASTYGTANYGYT
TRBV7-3	ASSSRGGRSYNEQF
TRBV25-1	ASNRGTLGEKLF
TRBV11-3	ASSLGDLLAGANVLT
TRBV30	AWYRDRGRRGANVLT
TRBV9	ASSVGILGTGQDTQY
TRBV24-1	ATSDAGTAGEQF
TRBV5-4	ASSLVDRGGTGELF
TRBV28	ASSLPGTMNTEAF
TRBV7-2	ASSQTVGYGYT
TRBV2	ASSRGGTGELF
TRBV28	ASTGHTEAF
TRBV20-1	SAIDYKGLAVYNEQF
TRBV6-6	ASSWGSNQPQH
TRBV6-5	ASRTGGSTIY
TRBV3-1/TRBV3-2	ASSQDLGVAAYNEQF
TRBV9	ASSPGLAGAPINTGELF
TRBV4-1	ASSQGQGILAF
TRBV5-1	ASSLQSQIRPNTGELF
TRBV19	ASSIRGGGEKLF
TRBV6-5	ASRPPTGNTGELF
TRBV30	AWSVLTSEAF
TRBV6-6	ASSYSIAQGDTQY
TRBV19	ASSTGDKETQY
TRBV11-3	ASSSQVKGRGNQPQH
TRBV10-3	AISPQGPVYQPQH
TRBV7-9	ASSRDTETQY
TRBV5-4	ASSFWLAGGTSTDTQY
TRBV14	ASSQGLAMSTDTQY
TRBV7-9	ASRDTAGRETQY
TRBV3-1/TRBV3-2	ASSQDRHLDRGGNIQY
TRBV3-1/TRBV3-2	ASSQGPWTGGGKISNQPQH
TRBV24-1	ATSELRQDQETQY
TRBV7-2	ASSLAHHLNTGELF
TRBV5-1	ASSLAPGNTEAF
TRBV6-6	ASSWRGDNEQF
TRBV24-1	ATSETGFGTQY
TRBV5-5	ASSLDPQGEAF
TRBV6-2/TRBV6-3	ASSITGRELF